This T cell receptor (beta chain) was captured by sequencing in a study of CD8 T cells in ankylosing spondylitis. TCRdb used MiXCR to reprocess the 5' RACE reads, holding one entry per CDR3 protein. The table has 150,000 to 200,000 distinct CDR3 sequences, roughly 31% seen once. V lost 1 base to trimming and J lost 0 bases, with 6 bases between them. This CDR3 comprises 15 residues. The germline V gene encodes CDR1 KGHSH and CDR2 LQKENI. Material for sequencing was synovial fluid, either unsorted or a sorted T cell fraction (not recorded which). This TCR came from a male donor with ankylosing spondylitis. The chain combines TRBV18 with TRBJ2-2; perhaps TRBD2 as D (5 bases). The CDR3 coding sequence is TGTGCCAGCTCACCACGACTAACGAACACCGGGGAGCTGTTTTTT. The encoded protein is CASSPRLTNTGELFF.